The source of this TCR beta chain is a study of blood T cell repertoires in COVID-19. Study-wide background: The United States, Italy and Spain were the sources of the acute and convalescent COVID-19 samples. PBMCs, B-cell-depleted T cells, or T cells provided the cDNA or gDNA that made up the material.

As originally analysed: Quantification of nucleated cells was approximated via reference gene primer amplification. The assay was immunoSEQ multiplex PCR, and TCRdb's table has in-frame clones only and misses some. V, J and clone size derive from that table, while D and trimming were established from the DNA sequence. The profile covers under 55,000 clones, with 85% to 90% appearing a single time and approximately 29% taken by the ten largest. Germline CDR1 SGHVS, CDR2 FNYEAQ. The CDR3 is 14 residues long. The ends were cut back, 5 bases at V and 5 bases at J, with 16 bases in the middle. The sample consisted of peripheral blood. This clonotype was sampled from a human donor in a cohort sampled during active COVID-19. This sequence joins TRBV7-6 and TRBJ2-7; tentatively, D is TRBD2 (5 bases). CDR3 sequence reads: CASSARQHGDEQYF. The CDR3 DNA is TGTGCCAGCAGCGCTCGTCAGCACGGGGACGAGCAGTACTTC. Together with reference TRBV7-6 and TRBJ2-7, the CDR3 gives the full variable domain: GAGVSQSPRYKVTKRGQDVALRCDPISGHVSLYWYRQALGQGPEFLTYFNYEAQQDKSGLPNDRFSAERPEGSISTLTIQRTEQRDSAMYRCASSARQHGDEQYFGPGTRLTVT.